This T cell receptor beta chain was found in a study of beta chain features in type 1 diabetes. Whole-study results and caveats: The study found fewer insertions and more deletions at VDJ junctions in type 1 diabetes patients.

The CDR3 has 18 residues. V lost 4 bases to trimming and J lost 0 bases, with 18 bases between them. Points on this clone: The target antigen is unknown.

Reverse transcribing all isolated RNA meant expressed TCRB transcripts were sequenced. Clones were sequenced by immunoSEQ multiplex PCR, and TCRdb holds only the in-frame ones, with some missing. Here the sample spans approximately 90,000 clones, around 32% being singletons. V usage is TRBV23-1 and J usage is TRBJ1-4; the D gene is possibly TRBD1 (5 bases). TRBV23-1 is given ORF status, its function remaining uncertain. This TCR was sampled from a woman between 18 and 30 years old in good health. Sequenced: stem cell memory CD4+ T cells from blood. The CDR3 nucleotides read TGCGCCAGCAGTCCCCCCGGGGGGTTTAGTGCAACTAATGAAAAACTGTTTTTT. Amino acid sequence: CASSPPGGFSATNEKLFF.